The entry below describes one TCR beta chain. Repertoires were generated with immunoSEQ multiplex PCR, while TCRdb's copy carries only in-frame clones and drops some. The top ten clones hold over 1.5% of a sample with roughly 2.1 million clones, 85% to 95% of them seen once. The data originate from a study of shared clonotypes between healthy human individuals. CD8 cells regarded as naive lacked CD45RO, were positively chosen for CCR7, and omitted terminally differentiated effector memory CD45RA+ cells. The TCR comes from a man aged 18 to 35 in good health. Some clones in this sample may be carry-over from other donors' samples. Sequenced: naive CD8+ T cells from PBMCs.

The CDR3 loop is CASSRRGVTEAFF. The CDR3 DNA follows: TGTGCCAGCAGTCGGCGGGGGGTCACTGAAGCTTTCTTT. The chain combines TRBV25-1 with TRBJ1-1, with a weak D call TRBD1 (5 bases). CDR1 and CDR2 from the germline V gene are MGHDK and SYGVNS. V lost 5 bases, J lost 4 bases, and 11 bases lay in between. The CDR3 sequence is 13 residues long.